This T cell receptor beta chain originates from a study of cytomegalovirus exposure and HLA in healthy donors. General study findings and limits: The authors enumerated 150 to 200 TCR beta chains as linked to cytomegalovirus. It was in a later analysis that TCR association rates were seen to vary by HLA locus, highest for DRB1 and lowest for HLA-C. Cytomegalovirus status was reportedly diagnosed by the classifier with high sensitivity and specificity. For TCR beta chains, V- and J-gene trimming was later linked to a missense DCLRE1C variant.

With respect to this clone: Its antigen is unknown.

Primers: 60 Vbeta forward and 13 Jbeta reverse. TCRdb's table, derived via immunoSEQ multiplex PCR, lists solely in-frame clones and lacks some. Of roughly 100,000 clones listed, about two thirds were seen once; the top ten hold roughly 0.79%. Germline V gene sequence: CDR1 MNHEY, CDR2 SMNVEV (reference sequence). V lost 6 bases and J lost 4, with 10 bases in between. This CDR3 contains 13 residues. This TCR was sampled from a boy under 18 in good health and CMV-seronegative. The chain joins TRBV27 to TRBJ1-5, with a tentative D call TRBD1 (5 bases). The sample comprised PBMCs. The CDR3 spells CASSKTVNQPQHF. CDR3 DNA: TGTGCCAGCAGCAAGACAGTTAATCAGCCCCAGCATTTT.